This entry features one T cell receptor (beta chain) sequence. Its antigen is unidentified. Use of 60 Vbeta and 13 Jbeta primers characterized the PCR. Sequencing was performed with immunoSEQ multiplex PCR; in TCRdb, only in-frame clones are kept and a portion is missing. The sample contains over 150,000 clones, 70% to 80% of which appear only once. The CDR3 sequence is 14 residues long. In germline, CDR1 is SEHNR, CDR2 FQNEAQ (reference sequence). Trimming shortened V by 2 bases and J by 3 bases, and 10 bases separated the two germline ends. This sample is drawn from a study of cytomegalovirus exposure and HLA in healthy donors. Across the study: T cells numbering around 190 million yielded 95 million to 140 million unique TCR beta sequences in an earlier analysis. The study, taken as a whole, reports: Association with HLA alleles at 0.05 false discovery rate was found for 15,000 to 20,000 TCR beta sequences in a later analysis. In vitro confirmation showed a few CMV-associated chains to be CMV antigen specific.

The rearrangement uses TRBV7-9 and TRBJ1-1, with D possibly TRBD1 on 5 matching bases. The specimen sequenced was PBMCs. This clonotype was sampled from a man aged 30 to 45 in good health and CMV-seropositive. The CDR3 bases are TGTGCCAGCAGCTTAATTTTCAGGGACACTGAAGCTTTCTTT. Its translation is CASSLIFRDTEAFF.